The clone carrying this T cell receptor beta chain was detected many times. RNA transcripts were the template for amplifying TCR beta CDR3 regions. With the HTBI primer set, the TCR CDR3 went through a first round of RT-PCR. TCRdb reanalysed the multiplex PCR reads using MiXCR and keeps one entry per CDR3 protein. In the table there are 550,000 to 650,000 distinct CDR3 sequences, 14% of which are singletons. J gave up 1 base and V 5 bases, and 5 bases lay outside the gene matches. The CDR3 consists of 15 residues. Germline CDR1 and CDR2: SGHAT and FQDESV (reference sequence). These data come from a study of T cells in Graves' hyperthyroidism and ophthalmopathy. Graves' hyperthyroidism qualified as stable when ophthalmopathy did not progress within 18 months.

The V call is TRBV11-1, the J call TRBJ2-5; TRBD1 matches at 9 bases. This clonotype was sampled from a woman between 40 and 50 years old with Graves' hyperthyroidism. The material sequenced was blood. The CDR3 DNA reads as TGTGCCAGCAGCCCCCTGACAGGGGGCCAAGAGACCCAGTACTTC. Protein sequence: CASSPLTGGQETQYF.